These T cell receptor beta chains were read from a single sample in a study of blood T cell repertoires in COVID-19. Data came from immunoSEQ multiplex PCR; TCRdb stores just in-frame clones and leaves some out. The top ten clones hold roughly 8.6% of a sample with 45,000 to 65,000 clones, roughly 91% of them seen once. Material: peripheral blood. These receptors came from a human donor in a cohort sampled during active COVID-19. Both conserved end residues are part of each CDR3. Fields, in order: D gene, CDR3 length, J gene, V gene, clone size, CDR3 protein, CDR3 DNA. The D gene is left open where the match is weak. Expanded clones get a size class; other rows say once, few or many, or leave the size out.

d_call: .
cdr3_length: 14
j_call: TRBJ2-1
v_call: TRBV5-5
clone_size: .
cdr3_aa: CASSFLATANEQFF
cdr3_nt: TGTGCCAGCAGCTTTTTGGCAACAGCCAATGAGCAGTTCTTC

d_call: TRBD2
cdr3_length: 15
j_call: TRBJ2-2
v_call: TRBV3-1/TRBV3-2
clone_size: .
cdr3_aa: CASNIGLAGTGELFF
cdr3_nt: TGTGCCAGCAACATCGGACTAGCGGGAACCGGGGAGCTGTTTTTT

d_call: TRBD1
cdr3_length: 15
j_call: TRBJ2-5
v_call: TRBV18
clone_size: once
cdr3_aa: CASSNRQGQQETQYF
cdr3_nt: TGTGCCAGCTCAAACAGACAGGGGCAACAAGAGACCCAGTACTTC

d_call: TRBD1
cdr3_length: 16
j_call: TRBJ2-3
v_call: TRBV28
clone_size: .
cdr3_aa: CASSPRTGKSTDTQYF
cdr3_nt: TGTGCCAGCAGCCCTCGGACAGGGAAGAGCACAGATACGCAGTATTTT

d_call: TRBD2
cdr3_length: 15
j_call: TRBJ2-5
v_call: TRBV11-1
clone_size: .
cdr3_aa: CASSLLLAGRETQYF
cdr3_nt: TGTGCCAGCAGCTTATTACTAGCGGGGAGGGAGACCCAGTACTTC

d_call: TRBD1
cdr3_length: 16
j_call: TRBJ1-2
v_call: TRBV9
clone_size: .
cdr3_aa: CASSVGTGGQNYGYTF
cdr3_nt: TGTGCCAGCAGCGTTGGAACAGGGGGCCAAAACTATGGCTACACCTTC

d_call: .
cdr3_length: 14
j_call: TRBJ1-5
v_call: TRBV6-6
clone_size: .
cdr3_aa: CASSPAGLDQPQHF
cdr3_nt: TGTGCCAGCAGTCCGGCGGGCCTAGATCAGCCCCAGCATTTT

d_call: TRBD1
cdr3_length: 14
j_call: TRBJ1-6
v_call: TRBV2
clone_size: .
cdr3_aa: CARRQGSGNSPLHF
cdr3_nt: TGTGCCAGGAGACAGGGTTCGGGTAATTCACCCCTCCACTTT

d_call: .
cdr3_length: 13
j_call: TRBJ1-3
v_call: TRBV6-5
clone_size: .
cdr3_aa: CASSYPAGNTIYF
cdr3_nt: TGTGCCAGCAGTTACCCAGCTGGAAACACCATATATTTT

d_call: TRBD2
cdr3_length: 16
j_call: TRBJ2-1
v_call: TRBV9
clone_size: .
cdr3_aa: CASSVNPAGGGNEQFF
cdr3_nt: TGTGCCAGCAGCGTAAACCCAGCGGGAGGGGGCAATGAGCAGTTCTTC

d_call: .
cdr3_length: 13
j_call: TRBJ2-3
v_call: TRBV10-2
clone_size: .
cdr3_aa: CASSPTTGTGGYF
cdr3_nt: TGCGCCAGCAGCCCCACAACCGGGACCGGGGGGTATTTT

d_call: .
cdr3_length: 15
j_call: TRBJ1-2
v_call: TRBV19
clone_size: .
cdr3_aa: CASSLRGRGDYGYTF
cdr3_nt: TGTGCCAGTAGTCTAAGGGGCAGGGGTGACTATGGCTACACCTTC

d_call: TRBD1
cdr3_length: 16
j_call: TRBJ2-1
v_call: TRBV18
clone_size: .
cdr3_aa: CASSPSLRDRENEQFF
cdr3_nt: TGTGCCAGCTCACCTTCCTTACGGGACAGGGAGAATGAGCAGTTCTTC

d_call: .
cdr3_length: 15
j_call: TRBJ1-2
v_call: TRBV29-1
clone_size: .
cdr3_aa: CSVEARDTRPYGYTF
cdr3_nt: TGCAGCGTTGAAGCGCGAGACACAAGGCCCTATGGCTACACCTTC

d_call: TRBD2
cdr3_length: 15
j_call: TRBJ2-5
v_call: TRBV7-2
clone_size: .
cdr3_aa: CASSLVAGGMETQYF
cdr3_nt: TGTGCCAGCAGCTTAGTGGCGGGGGGGATGGAGACCCAGTACTTC

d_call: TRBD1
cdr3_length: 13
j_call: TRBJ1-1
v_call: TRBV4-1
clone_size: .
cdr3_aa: CASSQDRGREAFF
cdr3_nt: TGCGCCAGCAGCCAGGACAGGGGGCGGGAAGCTTTCTTT

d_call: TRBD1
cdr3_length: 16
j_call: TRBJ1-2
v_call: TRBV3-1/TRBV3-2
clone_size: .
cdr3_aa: CASSQHDRDTAYGYTF
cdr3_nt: TGTGCCAGCAGCCAGCATGACAGGGATACCGCCTATGGCTACACCTTC

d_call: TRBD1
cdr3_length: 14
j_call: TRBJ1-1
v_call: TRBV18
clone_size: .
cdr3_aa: CASSDTGGYTEAFF
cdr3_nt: TGTGCCAGCTCAGATACAGGGGGCTACACTGAAGCTTTCTTT

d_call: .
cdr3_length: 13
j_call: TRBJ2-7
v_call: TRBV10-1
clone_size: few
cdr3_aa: CASSDGLSYEQYF
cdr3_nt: TGCGCCAGCAGTGACGGTCTTTCCTACGAGCAGTACTTC

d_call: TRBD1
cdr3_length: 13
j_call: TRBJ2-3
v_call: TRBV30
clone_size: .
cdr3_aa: CAWSRTGPDTQYF
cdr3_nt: TGTGCCTGGAGTAGGACAGGGCCAGATACGCAGTATTTT

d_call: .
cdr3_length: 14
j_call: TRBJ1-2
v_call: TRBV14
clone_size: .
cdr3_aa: CASSQRGTFYGYTF
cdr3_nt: TGTGCCAGCAGCCAGAGAGGGACTTTCTATGGCTACACCTTC

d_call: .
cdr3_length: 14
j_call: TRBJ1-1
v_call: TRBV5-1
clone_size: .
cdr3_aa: CASSLVTQNTEAFF
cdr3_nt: TGCGCCAGCAGCTTGGTGACACAGAACACTGAAGCTTTCTTT

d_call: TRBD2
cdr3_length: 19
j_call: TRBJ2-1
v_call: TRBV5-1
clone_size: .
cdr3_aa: CASSLGGLAGAAKFNEQFF
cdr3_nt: TGCGCCAGCAGCTTGGGGGGACTAGCGGGGGCCGCCAAGTTCAATGAGCAGTTCTTC

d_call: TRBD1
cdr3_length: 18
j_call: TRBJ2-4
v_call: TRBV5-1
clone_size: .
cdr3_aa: CASSLGGQARNTKNIQYF
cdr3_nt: TGCGCCAGCAGCTTGGGTGGACAGGCCCGTAATACCAAAAACATTCAGTACTTC

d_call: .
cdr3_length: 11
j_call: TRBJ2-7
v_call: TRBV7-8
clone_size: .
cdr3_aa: CAAGDSYEQYF
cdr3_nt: TGTGCCGCGGGCGATAGCTACGAGCAGTACTTC

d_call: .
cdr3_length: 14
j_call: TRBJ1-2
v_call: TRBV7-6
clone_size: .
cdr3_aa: CASSDSWAGDGYTF
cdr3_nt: TGTGCCAGCAGCGATTCCTGGGCAGGGGATGGCTACACCTTC

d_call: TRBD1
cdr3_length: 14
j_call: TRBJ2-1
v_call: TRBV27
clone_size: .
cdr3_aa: CASSLGQGYNEQFF
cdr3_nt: TGTGCCAGCAGTTTAGGACAGGGATACAATGAGCAGTTCTTC

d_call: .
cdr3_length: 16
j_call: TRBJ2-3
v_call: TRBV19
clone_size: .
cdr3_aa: CASSSLMALSTDTQYF
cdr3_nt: TGTGCCAGTAGTAGCCTTATGGCCCTTAGCACAGATACGCAGTATTTT

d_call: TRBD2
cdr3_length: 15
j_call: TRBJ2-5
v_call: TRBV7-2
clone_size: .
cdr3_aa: CASSDRTSGGETQYF
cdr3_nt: TGCGCCAGCAGCGATCGGACTAGCGGGGGGGAGACCCAGTACTTC

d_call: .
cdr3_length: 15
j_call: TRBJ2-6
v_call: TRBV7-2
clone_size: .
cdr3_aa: CASSTLATGANVLTF
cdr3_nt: TGTGCCAGCAGCACACTAGCTACTGGGGCCAACGTCCTGACTTTC

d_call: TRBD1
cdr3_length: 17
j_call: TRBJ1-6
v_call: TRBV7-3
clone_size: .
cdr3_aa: CASSKTGTGNLNSPLHF
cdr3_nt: TGTGCCAGCAGCAAAACCGGGACAGGGAATTTGAATTCACCCCTCCACTTT

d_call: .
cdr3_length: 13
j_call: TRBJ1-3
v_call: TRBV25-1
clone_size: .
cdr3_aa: CASRRYSGNTIYF
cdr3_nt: TGTGCCAGCAGGCGGTACTCTGGAAACACCATATATTTT

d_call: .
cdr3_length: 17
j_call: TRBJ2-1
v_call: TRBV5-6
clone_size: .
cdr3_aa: CASSGTSEGRSYDEQFF
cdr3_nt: TGTGCCAGCAGCGGAACTTCGGAGGGTCGGTCCTACGATGAGCAGTTCTTC

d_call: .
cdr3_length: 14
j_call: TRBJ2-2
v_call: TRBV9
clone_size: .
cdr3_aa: CASSVGLSTGELFF
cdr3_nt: TGTGCCAGCAGCGTAGGGCTCTCCACCGGGGAGCTGTTTTTT

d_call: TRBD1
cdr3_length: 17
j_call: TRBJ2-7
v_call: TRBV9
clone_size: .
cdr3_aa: CASSVVGVGQGANEQYF
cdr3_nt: TGTGCCAGCAGCGTAGTCGGGGTAGGACAGGGGGCCAACGAGCAGTACTTC

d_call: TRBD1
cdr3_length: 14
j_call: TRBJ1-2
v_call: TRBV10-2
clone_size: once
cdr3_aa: CASSGTGGGYGYTF
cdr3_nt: TGCGCCAGCAGCGGGACAGGGGGCGGTTATGGCTACACCTTC

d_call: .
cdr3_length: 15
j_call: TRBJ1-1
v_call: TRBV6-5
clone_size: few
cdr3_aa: CASSYSFTVNTEAFF
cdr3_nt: TGTGCCAGCAGTTACTCGTTTACGGTGAACACTGAAGCTTTCTTT

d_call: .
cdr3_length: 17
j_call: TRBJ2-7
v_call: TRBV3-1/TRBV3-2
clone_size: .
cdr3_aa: CASSQDLRPGGTYEQYF
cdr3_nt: TGTGCCAGCAGCCAAGATCTTCGACCAGGGGGGACCTACGAGCAGTACTTC

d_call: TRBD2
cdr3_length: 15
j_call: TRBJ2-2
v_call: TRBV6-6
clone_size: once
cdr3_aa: CASREKPGGGGELFF
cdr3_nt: TGTGCCAGCAGGGAAAAACCGGGAGGCGGCGGGGAGCTGTTTTTT

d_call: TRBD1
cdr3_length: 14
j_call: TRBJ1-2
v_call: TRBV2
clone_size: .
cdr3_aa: CASSESGRGQGYTF
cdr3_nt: TGTGCCAGCAGTGAAAGTGGCAGGGGGCAGGGCTACACCTTC

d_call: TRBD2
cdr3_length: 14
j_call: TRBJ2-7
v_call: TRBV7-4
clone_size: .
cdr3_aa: CASSLRGRAGEQYF
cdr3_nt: TGTGCCAGCAGCTTAAGAGGGAGGGCGGGCGAGCAGTACTTC

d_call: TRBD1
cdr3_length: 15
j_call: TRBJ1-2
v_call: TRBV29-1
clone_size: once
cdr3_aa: CSVDSKQGGNYGYTF
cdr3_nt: TGCAGCGTTGACTCGAAACAGGGGGGAAACTATGGCTACACCTTC

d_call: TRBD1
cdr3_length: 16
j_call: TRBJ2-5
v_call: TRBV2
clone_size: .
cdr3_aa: CASSEMGRGIQETQYF
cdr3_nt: TGTGCCAGCAGTGAAATGGGCAGGGGGATACAAGAGACCCAGTACTTC

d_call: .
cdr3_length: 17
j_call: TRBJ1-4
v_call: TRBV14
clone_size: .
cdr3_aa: CASSQDFFREGNEKLFF
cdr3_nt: TGTGCCAGCAGCCAAGATTTTTTCAGGGAAGGGAATGAAAAACTGTTTTTT